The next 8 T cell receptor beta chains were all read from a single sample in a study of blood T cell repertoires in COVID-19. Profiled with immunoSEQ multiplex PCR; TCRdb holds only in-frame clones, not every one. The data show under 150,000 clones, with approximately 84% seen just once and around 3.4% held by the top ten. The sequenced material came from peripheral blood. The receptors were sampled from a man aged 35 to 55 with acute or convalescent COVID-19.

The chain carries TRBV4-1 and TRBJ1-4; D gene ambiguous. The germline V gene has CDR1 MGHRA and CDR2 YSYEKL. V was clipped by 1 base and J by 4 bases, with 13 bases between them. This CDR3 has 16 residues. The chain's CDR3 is CASSQVGTANNEKLFF. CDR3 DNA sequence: TGCGCCAGCAGCCAAGTCGGCACAGCAAATAATGAAAAACTGTTTTTT.

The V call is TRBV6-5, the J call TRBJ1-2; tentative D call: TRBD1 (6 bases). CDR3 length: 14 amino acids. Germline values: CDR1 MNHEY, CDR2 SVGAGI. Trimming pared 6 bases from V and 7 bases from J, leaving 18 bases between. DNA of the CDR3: TGTGCCAGCAGAAACAGGGAACAGTCTGGTGGCTACACCTTC. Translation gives CASRNREQSGGYTF.

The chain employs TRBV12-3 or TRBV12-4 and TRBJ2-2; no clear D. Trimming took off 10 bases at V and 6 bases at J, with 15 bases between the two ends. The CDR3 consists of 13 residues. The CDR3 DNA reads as TGTGCCATTCGAAGTTTGGCTTCCGGGGAGCTGTTTTTT. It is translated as CAIRSLASGELFF.

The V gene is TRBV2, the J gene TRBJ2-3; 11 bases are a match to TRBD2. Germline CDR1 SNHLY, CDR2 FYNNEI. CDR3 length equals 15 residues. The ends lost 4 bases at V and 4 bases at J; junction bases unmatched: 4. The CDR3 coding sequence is TGTGCCAGCAGTGCGGATAGCGGGGGGGCAGATACGCAGTATTTT. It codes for CASSADSGGADTQYF.

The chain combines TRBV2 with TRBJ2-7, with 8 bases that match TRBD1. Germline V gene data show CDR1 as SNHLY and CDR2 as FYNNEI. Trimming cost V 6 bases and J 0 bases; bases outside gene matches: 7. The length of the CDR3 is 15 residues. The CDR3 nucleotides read TGTGCCAGCAGCAGGACAGGGACCCTCTCCTACGAGCAGTACTTC. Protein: CASSRTGTLSYEQYF.

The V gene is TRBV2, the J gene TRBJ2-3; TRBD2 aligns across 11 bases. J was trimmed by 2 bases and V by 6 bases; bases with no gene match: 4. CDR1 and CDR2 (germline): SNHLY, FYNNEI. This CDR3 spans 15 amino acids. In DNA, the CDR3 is TGTGCCAGCAGGCTGGGACTAGCGGACACAGATACGCAGTATTTT. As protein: CASRLGLADTDTQYF. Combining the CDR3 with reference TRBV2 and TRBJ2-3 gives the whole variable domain EPEVTQTPSHQVTQMGQEVILRCVPISNHLYFYWYRQILGQKVEFLVSFYNNEISEKSEIFDDQFSVERPDGSNFTLKIRSTKLEDSAMYFCASRLGLADTDTQYFGPGTRLTVL.

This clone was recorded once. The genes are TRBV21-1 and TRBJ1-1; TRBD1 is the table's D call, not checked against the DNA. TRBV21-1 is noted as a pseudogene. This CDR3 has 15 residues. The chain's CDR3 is CASSKGDRGETEAFF. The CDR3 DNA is TGTGCCAGCAGCAAAGGAGACAGGGGAGAGACTGAAGCTTTCTTT.

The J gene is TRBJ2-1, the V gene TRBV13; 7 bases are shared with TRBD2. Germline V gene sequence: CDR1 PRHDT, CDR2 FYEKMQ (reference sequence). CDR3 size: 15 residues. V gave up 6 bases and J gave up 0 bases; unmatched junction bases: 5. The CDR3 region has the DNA TGTGCCAGCAGTCGACGGGGGGTCTCCTACAATGAGCAGTTCTTC. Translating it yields CASSRRGVSYNEQFF. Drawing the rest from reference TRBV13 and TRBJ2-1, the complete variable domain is AAGVIQSPRHLIKEKRETATLKCYPIPRHDTVYWYQQGPGQDPQFLISFYEKMQSDKGSIPDRFSAQQFSDYHSELNMSSLELGDSALYFCASSRRGVSYNEQFFGPGTRLTVL.